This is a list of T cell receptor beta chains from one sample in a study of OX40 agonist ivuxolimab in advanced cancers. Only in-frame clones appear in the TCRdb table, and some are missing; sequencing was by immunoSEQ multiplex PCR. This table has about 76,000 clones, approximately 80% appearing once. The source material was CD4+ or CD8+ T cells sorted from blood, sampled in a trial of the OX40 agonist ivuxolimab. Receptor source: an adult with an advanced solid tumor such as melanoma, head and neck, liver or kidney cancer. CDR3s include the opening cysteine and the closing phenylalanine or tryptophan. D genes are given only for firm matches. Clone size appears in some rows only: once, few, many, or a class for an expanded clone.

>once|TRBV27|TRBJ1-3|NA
TGTGCCAGCAGTTTAAGACGGCCGGGGACTGGAAACACCATATATTTT
CASSLRRPGTGNTIYF
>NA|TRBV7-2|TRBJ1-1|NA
TGTGCCAGCAGCCCCACGGGGTTAACTGAAGCTTTCTTT
CASSPTGLTEAFF
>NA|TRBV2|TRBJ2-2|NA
TGTGCCAGCAGTTACAACGGGGAGCTGTTTTTT
CASSYNGELFF
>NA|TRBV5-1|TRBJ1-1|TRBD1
TGCGCCAGCAGCTTGGGGGGACAGGGGTATGAAGCTTTCTTT
CASSLGGQGYEAFF
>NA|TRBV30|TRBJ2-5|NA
TGTGCCTGGAGTGTAAATTTCCAAGAGACCCAGTACTTC
CAWSVNFQETQYF
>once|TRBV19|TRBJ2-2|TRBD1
TGTGCCAGTAGGACAGGGGGCTGGACCGGGGAGCTGTTTTTT
CASRTGGWTGELFF
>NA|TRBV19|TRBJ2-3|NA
TGTGCCAGTAGTAGGCGACAGGCGATTAACCCAGATACGCAGTATTTT
CASSRRQAINPDTQYF
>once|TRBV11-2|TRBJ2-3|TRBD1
TGTGCCAGCAGCTTAGGAATGACAGGGCGAACAGATACGCAGTATTTT
CASSLGMTGRTDTQYF
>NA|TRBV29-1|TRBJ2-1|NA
TGCAGCGGGTTTCGGGACTTAGTCTACAATGAGCAGTTCTTC
CSGFRDLVYNEQFF
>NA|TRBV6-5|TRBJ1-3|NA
TGTGCCAGCAGTTACTCTCTGGTCTCTGGAAACACCATATATTTT
CASSYSLVSGNTIYF
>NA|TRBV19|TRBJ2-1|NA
TGTGCCAGTATTCCGGGGCCGCACTACAATGAGCAGTTCTTC
CASIPGPHYNEQFF
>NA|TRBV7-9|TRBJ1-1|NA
TGTGCCAGCAGGACACAGGGAGGCACTGAAGCTTTCTTT
CASRTQGGTEAFF
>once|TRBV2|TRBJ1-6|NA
TGTGCCAGCAGGGACGGCGGAGGGTTCGGTTTCCCCCTCCACTTT
CASRDGGGFGFPLHF
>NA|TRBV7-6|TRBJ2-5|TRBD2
TGTGCCAGCAGCTTAGTAGCGGGAACCCCAGAGACCCAGTACTTC
CASSLVAGTPETQYF
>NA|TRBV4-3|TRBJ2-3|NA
TGCGCCAGCAGCCAAGAATTCCAGGGGAGGTATACGCAGTATTTT
CASSQEFQGRYTQYF
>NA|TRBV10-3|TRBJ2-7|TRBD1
TGTGCCATCAGTGAGATATTAGGACAGGGGGCGAACGAGCAGTACTTC
CAISEILGQGANEQYF
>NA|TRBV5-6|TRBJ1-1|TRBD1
TGTGCCAGCAGCTCAACCCGACAGGGGAACACTGAAGCTTTCTTT
CASSSTRQGNTEAFF
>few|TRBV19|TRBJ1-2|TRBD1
TGTGCCAGTAGGAAACAGGGGGCCCACTATGGCTACACCTTC
CASRKQGAHYGYTF
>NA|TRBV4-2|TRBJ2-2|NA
TGTGCCAGCAGCCAAGAAGGGGGTAACCAGGGGAGGGCGAACACCGGGGAGCTGTTTTTT
CASSQEGGNQGRANTGELFF
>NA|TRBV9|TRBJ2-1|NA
TGTGCCAGCAGCGTAGCAGGGACCCCCGTTTTGGATGAGCAGTTCTTC
CASSVAGTPVLDEQFF
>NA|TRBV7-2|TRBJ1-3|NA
TGTGCCAGCAGCTCCCTGTTGAGCTCTGGAAACACCATATATTTT
CASSSLLSSGNTIYF
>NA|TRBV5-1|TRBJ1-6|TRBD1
TGCGCCAGCAGCTTACAGGGGGCTAATTCACCCCTCCACTTT
CASSLQGANSPLHF
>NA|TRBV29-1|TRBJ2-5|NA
TGCAGCGTTGACAGTCAAGAGACCCAGTACTTC
CSVDSQETQYF
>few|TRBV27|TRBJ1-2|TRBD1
TGTGCCAGCAGCCTCCGGGCAGGGGACAGTTACAATGGCTACACCTTC
CASSLRAGDSYNGYTF
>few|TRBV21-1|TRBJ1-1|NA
TGTGCCAGCGCTGACAGGGCAATAATGAACACTGAAGCTTTCTTT
CASADRAIMNTEAFF
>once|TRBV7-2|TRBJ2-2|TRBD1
TGTGCCAGCAGCTTACGGGGACAGGGAAGTGCCGGGGAGCTGTTTTTT
CASSLRGQGSAGELFF
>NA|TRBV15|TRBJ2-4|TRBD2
TGTGCCACCAGCTTCGGCCGAACTAGCGGGGCCCAGACAAGCATTCAGTACTTC
CATSFGRTSGAQTSIQYF
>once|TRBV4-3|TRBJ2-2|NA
TGCGCCAGCCGAGTAGCGGTGAACACCGGGGAGCTGTTTTTT
CASRVAVNTGELFF
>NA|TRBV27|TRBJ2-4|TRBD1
TGTGCCAGCAGTCCCGGGACAGGGTGGGGCATTCAGTACTTC
CASSPGTGWGIQYF
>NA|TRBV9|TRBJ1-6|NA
TGTGCCAGCAGCCCGGTTGATAGCTCCTATAATTCACCCCTCCACTTT
CASSPVDSSYNSPLHF
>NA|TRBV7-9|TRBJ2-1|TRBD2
TGTGCCAGCAGCCCGGAACTAGCGAACAATGAGCAGTTCTTC
CASSPELANNEQFF
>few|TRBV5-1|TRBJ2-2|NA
TGCGCCAGCAGTCAGTACCAGGACTACACCGGGGAGCTGTTTTTT
CASSQYQDYTGELFF
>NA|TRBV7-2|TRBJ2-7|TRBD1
TGTGCCAGCAGCTCGCAGACCTGGGACAGGACTTACGAGCAGTACTTC
CASSSQTWDRTYEQYF
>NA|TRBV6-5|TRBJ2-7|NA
TGTGCCAGCAGTTACTCATCGAGGGGCTTATACGAGCAGTACTTC
CASSYSSRGLYEQYF
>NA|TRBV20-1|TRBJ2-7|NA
TGCAGTGCTTACCTGACCTACGAGCAGTACTTC
CSAYLTYEQYF
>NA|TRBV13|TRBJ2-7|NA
TGTGCCAGCAGCTTACACTACGAGCAGTACTTC
CASSLHYEQYF
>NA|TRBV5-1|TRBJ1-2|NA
TGCGCCAGCAGCTTAGGGGGGATCGGCTATGGCTACACCTTC
CASSLGGIGYGYTF
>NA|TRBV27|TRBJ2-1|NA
TGTGCCAGCAGTCCCCGTGGCCGGGAGCAGTTCTTC
CASSPRGREQFF